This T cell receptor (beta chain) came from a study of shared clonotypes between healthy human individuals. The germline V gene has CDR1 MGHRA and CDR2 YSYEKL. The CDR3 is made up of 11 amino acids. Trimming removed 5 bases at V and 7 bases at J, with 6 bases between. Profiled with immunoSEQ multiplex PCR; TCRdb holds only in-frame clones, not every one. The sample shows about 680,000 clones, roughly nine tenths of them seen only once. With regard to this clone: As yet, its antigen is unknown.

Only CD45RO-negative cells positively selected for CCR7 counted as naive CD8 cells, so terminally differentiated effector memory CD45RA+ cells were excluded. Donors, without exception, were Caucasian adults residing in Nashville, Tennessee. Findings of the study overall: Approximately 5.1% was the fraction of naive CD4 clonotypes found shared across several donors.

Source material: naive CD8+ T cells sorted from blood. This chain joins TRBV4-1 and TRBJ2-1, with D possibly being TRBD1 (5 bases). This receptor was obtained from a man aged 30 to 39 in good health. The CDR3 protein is CASSDRNEQFF. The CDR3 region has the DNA TGCGCCAGCAGCGACAGAAATGAGCAGTTCTTC.